This T cell receptor beta chain was documented in a study of beta chain features in type 1 diabetes (dated by TCRdb to the late 2010s). Some background on the complete study: Patients and healthy donors did not differ in mean age, gender distribution, total cell number or subset yield. In the study, TCRB repertoires of sorted circulating CD4+ T cell subsets from recently diagnosed type 1 diabetes patients were compared with those of matched healthy donors. Whereas all 30 or so donors provided naive and central memory subsets, regulatory and stem cell-like memory subsets were isolated from just 8 patients and roughly eight healthy donors. A total of 85 million to 140 million sorted cells were examined across all samples, and a strong correlation was observed between cell number per subset and RNA yield.

Paper-wide results and their limitations: PCR might favor shorter templates, but patient and control samples were amplified and corrected together, so any skew would affect both groups equally. Because the HLA sub-analyses included only small numbers of individuals, any influence of HLA type on TCRB rearrangement was left unresolved. Sequencing cDNA rather than genomic DNA could over-represent highly expressing activated cells, although activation and CD3 levels did not differ between groups. At VDJ recombination sites, patients with type 1 diabetes made fewer insertions and deleted more nucleotides, a pattern implying thymic rearrangement abnormalities. A moderate but significant shortening of TCRB CDR3 length was observed in type 1 diabetes patients in all four CD4+ subsets. Naive, central memory and regulatory TCRB repertoires appeared to be more alike among patients than among healthy donors.

Only a few counts were recorded for this clone. There is no known antigen for this receptor. No base quality values were provided; no much bigger clone lies one nucleotide off. All of the isolated RNA was reverse transcribed with the High Capacity cDNA Reverse Transcription Kit, so expressed TCRB transcripts were sequenced. Naive, central memory and regulatory T cell samples underwent deep immunoSEQ sequencing, averaging about 3.57 million total reads per sample. Sorted cells were lysed in RLT buffer and RNA was extracted with DNase-treated RNeasy Micro or Mini kits, depending on cell number. To prevent cross-contamination, each cell subset was processed individually, whereas patient and healthy donor samples were processed jointly. The immunoSEQ multiplex PCR was used to amplify TCRB sequences from cDNA, generating 87-bp fragments that spanned the CDR3 region. The amplicons were sequenced using the Illumina HiSeq platform. In the paper's pipeline: PCR bias was computationally corrected using synthetic template baselines, reads within Hamming distance 2 were collapsed, and singletons that could not be merged were discarded. Reads were aligned against IMGT so that V, D and J genes, CDR3 length and insertions or deletions at six rearrangement sites could be assigned. Within each subset, clonotype counts were normalized to sorted cell number, after which true diversity and Gini coefficients were computed with the tcR R package. The overlap coefficient, calculated on TCRB nucleotide sequences, was used to measure repertoire sharing. Out-of-frame TCRB sequences from naive cells were analyzed as a proxy for the pre-selection repertoire. TCRdb took this table from immuneACCESS and kept in-frame rearrangements with V and J called. Such tables lack part of the clones; where checked against another copy, unresolved V genes explain under half of the gap, and the rest is unexplained. V and J calls plus clone size are reproduced from that table; the DNA served to infer D and trimming. This sample comprises under 350,000 clones, around 24% of them detected only once. More than 0.009% of the sample rests with the top ten.

The trim is 4 bases for V and 4 bases for J, with a gap of 8 bases between the germline ends. The CDR3 has 13 amino acids, counting the end cysteine and phenylalanine. The only DNA kept is the CDR3, 39 bases in frame from the first base. The germline V gene provides CDR1 SGHDN and CDR2 FVKESK. From each donor, a single peripheral blood sample of about 116 mL on average was drawn into heparinised tubes. A BD FACSAria II and a panel including CD45RO, CCR7, CD25, CD127, CD95 and CD27 were used to sort naive, central memory, regulatory and stem cell-like memory CD4+ T cells. A purity above 95% was achieved for all sorted populations. Right away, PBMCs were isolated by Lymphoprep density gradient centrifugation and were stained directly, with no culture step. So that batch effects would be minimized, each experiment stained and sorted samples in pairs, pairing one healthy donor with one patient.

Sequencing was performed on naive CD4+ T cells from blood. This sample's cell subset or site label indicates: true naive CD4+ T cells. The TCR was taken from a woman in her thirties with type 1 diabetes. The chain uses TRBV14 and TRBJ2-1, and the D gene may be TRBD1, 6 bases matching. The CDR3 in this case is CASSLDRYNEQFF. The nucleotide sequence is TGTGCCAGCAGCCTGGACAGATACAATGAGCAGTTCTTC.